These T cell receptor beta chains were read from a single sample in a study of blood T cell repertoires in COVID-19. Only in-frame clones appear in the TCRdb table, and some are missing; sequencing was by immunoSEQ multiplex PCR. The table shows approximately 170,000 clones, with 88% occurring only once. The sequenced sample consisted of peripheral blood. These receptors came from a young man with acute or convalescent COVID-19. CDR3s include the opening cysteine and the closing phenylalanine or tryptophan. The order of the fields is CDR3 protein, V gene, J gene.

CDR3aa: CASSLEPGGGNSPLHF
v_gene: TRBV5-1
j_gene: TRBJ1-6

CDR3aa: CASSDPGKPQHF
v_gene: TRBV10-1
j_gene: TRBJ1-5

CDR3aa: CASSTQTSADTQYF
v_gene: TRBV5-1
j_gene: TRBJ2-3

CDR3aa: CASSVELTDTQYF
v_gene: TRBV9
j_gene: TRBJ2-3

CDR3aa: CASKAGAGDTQYF
v_gene: TRBV19
j_gene: TRBJ2-3

CDR3aa: CATLESGRAGAEQFF
v_gene: TRBV24-1
j_gene: TRBJ2-1

CDR3aa: CAMKGTVGYTF
v_gene: TRBV19
j_gene: TRBJ1-2

CDR3aa: CASSLLGGTEAFF
v_gene: TRBV5-1
j_gene: TRBJ1-1

CDR3aa: CATSRQDSEAFF
v_gene: TRBV15
j_gene: TRBJ1-1

CDR3aa: CASSFGQGDTQYF
v_gene: TRBV11-3
j_gene: TRBJ2-3

CDR3aa: CASSLTGGGYTF
v_gene: TRBV28
j_gene: TRBJ1-2

CDR3aa: CASGLAAGLGETQYF
v_gene: TRBV12-5
j_gene: TRBJ2-5

CDR3aa: CASSLTGVRTGPYGYTF
v_gene: TRBV7-3
j_gene: TRBJ1-2

CDR3aa: CASSIPAAPRTEAFF
v_gene: TRBV19
j_gene: TRBJ1-1

CDR3aa: CASSEGGLAGRSLGNEQFF
v_gene: TRBV2
j_gene: TRBJ2-1

CDR3aa: CASSQQPSSGANVLTF
v_gene: TRBV9
j_gene: TRBJ2-6

CDR3aa: CASSPREGLGGEQYF
v_gene: TRBV4-2
j_gene: TRBJ2-7